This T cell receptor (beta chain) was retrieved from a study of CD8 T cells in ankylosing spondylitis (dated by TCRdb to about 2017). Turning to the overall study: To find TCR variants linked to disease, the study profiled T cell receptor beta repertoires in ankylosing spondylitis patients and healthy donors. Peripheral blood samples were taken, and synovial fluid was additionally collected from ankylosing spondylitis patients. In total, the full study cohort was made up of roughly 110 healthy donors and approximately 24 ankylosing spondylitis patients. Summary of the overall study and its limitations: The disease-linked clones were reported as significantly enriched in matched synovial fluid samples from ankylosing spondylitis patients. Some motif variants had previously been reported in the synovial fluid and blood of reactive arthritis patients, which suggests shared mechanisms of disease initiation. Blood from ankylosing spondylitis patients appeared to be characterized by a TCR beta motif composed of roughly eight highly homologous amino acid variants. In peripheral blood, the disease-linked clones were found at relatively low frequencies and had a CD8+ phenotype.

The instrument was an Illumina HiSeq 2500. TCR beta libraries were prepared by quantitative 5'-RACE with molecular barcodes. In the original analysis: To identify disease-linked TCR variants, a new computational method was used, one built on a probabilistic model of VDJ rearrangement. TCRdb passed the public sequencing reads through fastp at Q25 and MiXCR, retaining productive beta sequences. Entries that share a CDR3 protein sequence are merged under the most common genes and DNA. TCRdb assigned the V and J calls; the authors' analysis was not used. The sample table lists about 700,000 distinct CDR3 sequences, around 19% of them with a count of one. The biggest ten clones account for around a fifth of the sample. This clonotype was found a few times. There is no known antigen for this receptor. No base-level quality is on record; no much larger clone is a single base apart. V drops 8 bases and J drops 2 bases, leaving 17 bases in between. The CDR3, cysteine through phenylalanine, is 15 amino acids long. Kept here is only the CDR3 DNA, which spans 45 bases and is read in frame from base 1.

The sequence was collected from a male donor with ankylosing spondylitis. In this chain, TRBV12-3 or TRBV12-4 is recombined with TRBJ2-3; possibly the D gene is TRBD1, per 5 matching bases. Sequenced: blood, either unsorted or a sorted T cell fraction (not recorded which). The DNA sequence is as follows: TGTGCCAGCTCTCCAGGGATCTATCCCACAGATACGCAGTATTTT. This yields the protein CASSPGIYPTDTQYF.